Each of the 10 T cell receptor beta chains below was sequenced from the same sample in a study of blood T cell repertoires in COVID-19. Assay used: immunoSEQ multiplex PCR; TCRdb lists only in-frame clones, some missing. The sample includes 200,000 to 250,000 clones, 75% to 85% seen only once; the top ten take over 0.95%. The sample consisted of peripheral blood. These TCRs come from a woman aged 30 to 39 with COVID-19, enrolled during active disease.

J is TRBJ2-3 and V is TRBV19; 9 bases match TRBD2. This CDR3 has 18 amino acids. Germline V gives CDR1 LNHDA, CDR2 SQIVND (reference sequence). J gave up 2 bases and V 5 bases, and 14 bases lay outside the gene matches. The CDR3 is CASSPSPLAGAFTDTQYF. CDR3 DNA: TGTGCCAGTAGTCCTTCCCCCTTAGCGGGGGCGTTCACAGATACGCAGTATTTT.

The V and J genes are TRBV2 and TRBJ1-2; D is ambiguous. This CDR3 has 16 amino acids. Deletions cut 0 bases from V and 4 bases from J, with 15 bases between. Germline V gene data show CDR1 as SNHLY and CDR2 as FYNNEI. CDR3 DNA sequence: TGTGCCAGCAGTGAAGCGCGTGCCCGTTATATCTATGGCTACACCTTC. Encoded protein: CASSEARARYIYGYTF. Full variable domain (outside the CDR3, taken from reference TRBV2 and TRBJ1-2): EPEVTQTPSHQVTQMGQEVILRCVPISNHLYFYWYRQILGQKVEFLVSFYNNEISEKSEIFDDQFSVERPDGSNFTLKIRSTKLEDSAMYFCASSEARARYIYGYTFGSGTRLTVV.

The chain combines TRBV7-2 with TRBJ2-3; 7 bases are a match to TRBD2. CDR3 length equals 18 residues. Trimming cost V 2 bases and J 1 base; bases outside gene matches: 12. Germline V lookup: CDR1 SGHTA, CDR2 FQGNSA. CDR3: CASSLFPRTSMGTDTQYF. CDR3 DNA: TGTGCCAGCAGCTTATTTCCCCGGACTAGTATGGGCACAGATACGCAGTATTTT.

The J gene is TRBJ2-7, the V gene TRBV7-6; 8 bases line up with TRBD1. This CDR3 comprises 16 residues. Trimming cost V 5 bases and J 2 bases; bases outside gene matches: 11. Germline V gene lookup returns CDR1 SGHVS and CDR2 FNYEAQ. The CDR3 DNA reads TGTGCCAGCAGCCCCCAAGGACAGGGTAGCCCCTACGAGCAGTACTTC. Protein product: CASSPQGQGSPYEQYF.

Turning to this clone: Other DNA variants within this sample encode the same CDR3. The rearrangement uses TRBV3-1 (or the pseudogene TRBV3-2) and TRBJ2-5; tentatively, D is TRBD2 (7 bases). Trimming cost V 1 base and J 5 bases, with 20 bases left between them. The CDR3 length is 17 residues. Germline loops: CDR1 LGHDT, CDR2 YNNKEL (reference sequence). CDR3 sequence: CASSQVGGPRSGETQYF. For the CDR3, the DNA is TGTGCCAGCAGCCAAGTCGGGGGGCCTAGGAGTGGGGAGACCCAGTACTTC.

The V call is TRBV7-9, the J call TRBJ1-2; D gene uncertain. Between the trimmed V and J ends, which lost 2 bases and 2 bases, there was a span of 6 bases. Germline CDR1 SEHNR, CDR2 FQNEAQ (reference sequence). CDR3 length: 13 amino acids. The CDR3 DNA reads TGTGCCAGCAGCTTAAACTGGAACTATGGCTACACCTTC. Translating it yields CASSLNWNYGYTF. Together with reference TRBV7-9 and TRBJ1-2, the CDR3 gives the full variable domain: DTGVSQNPRHKITKRGQNVTFRCDPISEHNRLYWYRQTLGQGPEFLTYFQNEAQLEKSRLLSDRFSAERPKGSFSTLEIQRTEQGDSAMYLCASSLNWNYGYTFGSGTRLTVV.

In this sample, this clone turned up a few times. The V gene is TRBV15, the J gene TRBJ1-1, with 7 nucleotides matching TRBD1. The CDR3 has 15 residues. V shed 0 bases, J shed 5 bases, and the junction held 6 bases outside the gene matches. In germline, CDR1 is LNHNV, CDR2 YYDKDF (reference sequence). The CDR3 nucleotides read TGTGCCACCAGCAGAGAGGCAGGGGGAGGAACTGAAGCTTTCTTT. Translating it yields CATSREAGGGTEAFF.

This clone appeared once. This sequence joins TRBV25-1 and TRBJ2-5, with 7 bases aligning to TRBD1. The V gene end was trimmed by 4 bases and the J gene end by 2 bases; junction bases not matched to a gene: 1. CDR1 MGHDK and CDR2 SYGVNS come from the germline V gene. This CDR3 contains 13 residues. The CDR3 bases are TGTGCCAGCAGTGCAGGGGGTCAAGAGACCCAGTACTTC. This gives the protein CASSAGGQETQYF.

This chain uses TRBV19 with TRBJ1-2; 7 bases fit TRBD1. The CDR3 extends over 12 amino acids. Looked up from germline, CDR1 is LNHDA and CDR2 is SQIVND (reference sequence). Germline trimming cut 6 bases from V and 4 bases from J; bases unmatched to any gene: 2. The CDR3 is CASRTGVYGYTF. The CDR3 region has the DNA TGTGCCAGTAGAACAGGGGTCTATGGCTACACCTTC.

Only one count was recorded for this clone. The CDR3 DNA is TGTGCCAGCAGAAGCGGGGGCCCCAACAATGAGCAGTTCTTC. This translates into CASRSGGPNNEQFF. The chain combines TRBV6-5 with TRBJ2-1; 8 positions match TRBD2. The V segment lost 6 bases and the J segment 5 bases; nucleotides outside the gene matches: 6. In germline, CDR1 is MNHEY, CDR2 SVGAGI. CDR3 length: 14 residues.